What follows are 23 T cell receptor beta chains derived from one specimen sequenced in a study of blood T cell repertoires in COVID-19. Data came from immunoSEQ multiplex PCR; TCRdb stores just in-frame clones and leaves some out. Here the sample spans under 150,000 clones, about nine tenths being singletons. Sequenced sample: peripheral blood. The receptors were sampled from a human donor with active COVID-19. The donor label of this sample is uncertain.

J is TRBJ1-2 and V is TRBV28; D is unclear. This CDR3 has 13 amino acids. The V and J ends lost 3 bases and 4 bases respectively, with 9 bases between them. The germline CDR1 and CDR2 sequences are MDHEN and SYDVKM. The CDR3 reads CASSLDRVYGYTF. As DNA, the CDR3 is TGTGCCAGCAGTTTGGATCGGGTCTATGGCTACACCTTC.

The chain has TRBV27 and TRBJ2-5; the D gene is possibly TRBD2 (6 bases). This CDR3 is built from 14 residues. CDR1 MNHEY and CDR2 SMNVEV come from the germline V gene (reference sequence). V lost 6 bases to trimming and J lost 4 bases, with 15 bases between them. CDR3: CASRDLGGRETQYF. CDR3 nucleotide sequence: TGTGCCAGCAGAGACTTGGGAGGAAGAGAGACCCAGTACTTC.

The rearrangement joins TRBV7-3 to TRBJ2-1, with 9 bases that match TRBD2. The V segment lost 3 bases and the J segment 5 bases; nucleotides outside the gene matches: 5. This CDR3 is built from 15 residues. Germline V gives CDR1 SGHTA, CDR2 FQGTGA. CDR3 coding DNA: TGTGCCAGCAGCTTGTTAGCGGGGGAAAACAATGAGCAGTTCTTC. Amino acids: CASSLLAGENNEQFF.

The CDR3 DNA is TGTGCCAGCAGCCTAGACTGGGGGGGCACTGAAGCTTTCTTT. Protein product: CASSLDWGGTEAFF. This chain uses TRBV7-2 with TRBJ1-1; a possible D gene is TRBD1 (5 bases). CDR3 length equals 14 residues. Germline-derived CDR1 and CDR2 are SGHTA and FQGNSA. The germline V and J ends were trimmed by 5 bases and 4 bases, with 14 bases remaining between them.

The CDR3 DNA reads as TGTGCCAGCAGCCAGATGGACAGCTCTGGAAACACCATATATTTT. Translated, it gives CASSQMDSSGNTIYF. The V and J genes are TRBV16 and TRBJ1-3; D is possibly TRBD1 (6 bases). The V gene's germline CDR1 is KGHSY and CDR2 FQNENV. The CDR3 is made up of 15 amino acids. Trimming shortened V by 3 bases and J by 0 bases, and 9 bases separated the two germline ends.

This sequence joins TRBV5-1 and TRBJ1-5; the D gene is possibly TRBD1 (6 bases). V was cut by 3 bases and J by 5 bases, with 12 bases left in between. Looked up from germline, CDR1 is SGHRS and CDR2 is YFSETQ. This CDR3 comprises 14 residues. CDR3 nucleotide sequence: TGCGCCAGCAGCTCAGAACAGGGCCATCAGCCCCAGCATTTT. This sequence encodes CASSSEQGHQPQHF. The full variable domain, in which reference TRBV5-1 and TRBJ1-5 provide the parts outside the CDR3, is KAGVTQTPRYLIKTRGQQVTLSCSPISGHRSVSWYQQTPGQGLQFLFEYFSETQRNKGNFPGRFSGRQFSNSRSEMNVSTLELGDSALYLCASSSEQGHQPQHFGDGTRLSIL.

The V call is TRBV6-5, the J call TRBJ2-2, with D hard to call. V lost 0 bases to trimming and J lost 0 bases, with 8 bases between them. This CDR3 has 16 residues. Germline V gene sequence: CDR1 MNHEY, CDR2 SVGAGI. The CDR3, as DNA: TGTGCCAGCAGTTACTCGTGGCTGTCGAACACCGGGGAGCTGTTTTTT. Its translation is CASSYSWLSNTGELFF.

The chain employs TRBV9 and TRBJ1-1; TRBD1 matches 7 bases. The CDR3 sequence is 16 residues long. Germline CDR1 reads SGDLS; CDR2 reads YYNGEE. Trimming cost V 0 bases and J 6 bases; bases outside gene matches: 11. This CDR3 is CASSVGPRQGNSEAFF. The CDR3, as DNA: TGTGCCAGCAGCGTAGGCCCCCGACAGGGTAATTCTGAAGCTTTCTTT.

The chain couples TRBV2 to TRBJ2-1; TRBD2 might be the D (6 bases). The ends were cut back, 7 bases at V and 9 bases at J, with 16 bases in the middle. Germline lookup yields CDR1 SNHLY and CDR2 FYNNEI. The CDR3 runs to 13 residues. CDR3 amino acids: CASMTGDIGEQFF. The CDR3 bases are TGTGCCAGCATGACGGGAGATATTGGTGAGCAGTTCTTC.

This chain connects TRBV5-8 to TRBJ1-4, with D unresolved. The CDR3 is 13 residues long. Germline V gene lookup returns CDR1 SGHTS and CDR2 YDEGEE. V was cut by 1 base and J by 6 bases, with 7 bases left in between. CDR3 DNA sequence: TGTGCCAGCAGCTTGCGATCGGATGAAAAACTGTTTTTT. Its protein is CASSLRSDEKLFF. The variable domain in full, with the rest retrieved from reference TRBV5-8 and TRBJ1-4, is EAGVTQSPTHLIKTRGQQATLRCSPISGHTSVYWYQQALGLGLQFLLWYDEGEERNRGNFPPRFSGRQFPNYSSELNVNALELEDSALYLCASSLRSDEKLFFGSGTQLSVL.

This chain links TRBV7-7 with TRBJ2-5, with a tentative D call TRBD1 (7 bases). CDR3 length equals 16 residues. Germline V gene sequence: CDR1 SSHAT, CDR2 FNYEAQ (reference sequence). Trimming pared 5 bases from V and 1 base from J, leaving 17 bases between. The CDR3 here is CASSRRAGGTQETQYF. CDR3 coding DNA: TGTGCCAGCAGCCGGAGGGCAGGGGGGACCCAAGAGACCCAGTACTTC.

The rearrangement uses TRBV5-1 and TRBJ2-3, with 7 bases identical to TRBD1. V was pared by 6 bases and J by 0 bases, with 7 bases of the junction left unmatched. This CDR3 has 15 residues. Germline-derived CDR1 and CDR2 are SGHRS and YFSETQ. The CDR3 sequence is CASKSQGVSTDTQYF. The CDR3 coding sequence is TGCGCCAGCAAATCTCAGGGGGTTAGCACAGATACGCAGTATTTT. The full variable domain, rest sourced from reference TRBV5-1 and TRBJ2-3, is KAGVTQTPRYLIKTRGQQVTLSCSPISGHRSVSWYQQTPGQGLQFLFEYFSETQRNKGNFPGRFSGRQFSNSRSEMNVSTLELGDSALYLCASKSQGVSTDTQYFGPGTRLTVL.

This sequence joins TRBV7-2 and TRBJ1-2; TRBD1 matches 7 bases. The CDR3 totals 17 residues. Germline CDR1 and CDR2: SGHTA and FQGNSA. V was clipped by 5 bases and J by 2 bases; unmatched bases: 14. The CDR3 bases are TGTGCCAGCAGCGGCTACGGGACAGAAAGCCCAAACTATGGCTACACCTTC. Its protein is CASSGYGTESPNYGYTF.

The CDR3 DNA follows: TGTGCCAGCAGCCCTCGCGGGGGTAGCTCCTACAATGAGCAGTTCTTC. Its protein is CASSPRGGSSYNEQFF. The J gene is TRBJ2-1, the V gene TRBV3-1 (or the pseudogene TRBV3-2), with TRBD2 matching 7 bases. J gave up 0 bases and V 4 bases, and 6 bases lay outside the gene matches. The CDR3 consists of 16 residues. CDR1 and CDR2 (germline): LGHDT, YNNKEL (reference sequence).

This sequence joins TRBV2 and TRBJ2-2; 7 bases map to TRBD2. The V and J ends lost 3 bases and 5 bases, in that order; junction bases with no gene match: 12. The CDR3 consists of 17 residues. Germline-derived CDR1 and CDR2 are SNHLY and FYNNEI. The CDR3 DNA reads as TGTGCCAGCAGTGATAATTCGGCGGGAGTGAAGACCGGGGAGCTGTTTTTT. It translates to CASSDNSAGVKTGELFF.

The rearrangement joins TRBV7-2 to TRBJ2-1; D unclear. Germline values: CDR1 SGHTA, CDR2 FQGNSA. CDR3 size: 12 residues. V was pared by 5 bases and J by 8 bases, with 10 bases between. In DNA, the CDR3 is TGTGCCAGCAGCATTATCTTATATGAGCAGTTCTTC. It is translated as CASSIILYEQFF.

This rearrangement joins TRBV4-1 to TRBJ2-6, with 10 nucleotides matching TRBD1. Unmatched junction bases numbered 4, after V lost 2 bases and J lost 0 bases. The CDR3 is made up of 18 amino acids. CDR1 and CDR2 (germline): MGHRA, YSYEKL. As DNA, the CDR3 is TGCGCCAGCAGCCAACAGGGACAGGGGACCTCTGGGGCCAACGTCCTGACTTTC. Protein: CASSQQGQGTSGANVLTF.

In its sample, this clone was seen once. The chain has TRBV6-5 and TRBJ1-2; the match to TRBD1 covers 10 bases. This CDR3 region has 16 residues. In germline, CDR1 is MNHEY, CDR2 SVGAGI. With 2 bases clipped from V and 1 base from J, the junction kept 4 bases outside the gene matches. CDR3 sequence reads: CASSYGTGEGNYGYTF. Here the CDR3 DNA reads TGTGCCAGCAGTTACGGGACAGGGGAGGGTAACTATGGCTACACCTTC.

CDR3 DNA: TGTGCCAGCAGCCAAGATTGGGGACTAGCGGGCACAGATACGCAGTATTTT. Residues: CASSQDWGLAGTDTQYF. The V call is TRBV14, the J call TRBJ2-3, with 11 bases that match TRBD2. Per germline, CDR1 SGHDN and CDR2 FVKESK. This CDR3 comprises 17 residues. The V segment lost 0 bases and the J segment 1 base; nucleotides outside the gene matches: 3.

The chain combines TRBV6-1 with TRBJ1-2; TRBD1 aligns across 9 bases. In germline, CDR1 is MNHNS, CDR2 SASEGT. J was trimmed by 4 bases and V by 4 bases; bases with no gene match: 13. The CDR3 is made up of 17 amino acids. This chain's CDR3 is CASSAIQGALDGYGYTF. The CDR3 bases are TGTGCCAGCAGTGCAATACAGGGGGCGCTGGACGGCTATGGCTACACCTTC.

The chain recombines TRBV2 with TRBJ2-7; no clear D gene. With 3 bases removed from V and 3 bases from J, the gap between germline ends came to 18 bases. The CDR3 consists of 16 residues. CDR1 SNHLY and CDR2 FYNNEI come from the germline V gene. DNA of the CDR3: TGTGCCAGCAGTGAGTCTCTTTGGGCAGGCAACTACGAGCAGTACTTC. Residues: CASSESLWAGNYEQYF.

V usage is TRBV7-2 and J usage is TRBJ2-2, with D possibly matching TRBD1 (6 bases). From germline, CDR1 is SGHTA and CDR2 FQGNSA. V lost 6 bases and J lost 1, with 6 bases in between. CDR3 size: 13 residues. CDR3 region: CASRGQNTGELFF. The CDR3 DNA reads as TGTGCCAGCAGGGGACAGAACACCGGGGAGCTGTTTTTT.

There are a few counts of this clone. The chain combines TRBV9 with TRBJ2-7; no firm D call. Germline V CDR1 and CDR2: SGDLS, YYNGEE. Trimming removed 0 bases from V and 4 bases from J, with 14 bases in between. The CDR3 length is 15 residues. The CDR3 bases are TGTGCCAGCAGCGTAGGAGCCGAATTAAATTACGAGCAGTACTTC. Protein: CASSVGAELNYEQYF.